This T cell receptor beta chain was observed in a study of control samples from healthy donors and cancer patients. TCRdb keeps only in-frame clones here, not all; method: immunoSEQ multiplex PCR. The sample lists over 70,000 clones, 85% to 90% occurring once. Per germline, CDR1 MDHEN and CDR2 SYDVKM. V gave up 6 bases and J gave up 5 bases; unmatched junction bases: 10. This CDR3 comprises 15 residues. Specimen: PBMCs. The chain uses TRBV28 and TRBJ1-5, with 7 bases matching TRBD1. This clonotype was sampled from a woman between 45 and 60 years old with colorectal cancer. The CDR3 loop reads CASRTVQGLYQPQHF. The DNA of the CDR3 is TGTGCCAGCAGGACTGTACAGGGGCTCTATCAGCCCCAGCATTTT.